These 2 T cell receptor beta chains were sequenced from one sample in a study of identifying expanded T cells in peripheral blood. Produced via immunoSEQ multiplex PCR; TCRdb's table is partial and in-frame only. The sample comprises about 100,000 clones, 75% to 90% of which are singletons, and 5.5% to 6.5% rests with the top ten. The sequencing input was blood. The receptor set was obtained from a person aged 18 to 75 in good health.

This rearrangement joins TRBV5-1 to TRBJ2-1; perhaps TRBD2 as D (6 bases). The CDR3 consists of 15 residues. Germline values: CDR1 SGHRS, CDR2 YFSETQ. The V end lost 4 bases, the J end lost 4 bases, and 15 bases lay between the germline ends. CDR3: CASSLGGDEYNEQFF. CDR3 bases: TGCGCCAGCAGCCTCGGAGGGGACGAATACAATGAGCAGTTCTTC.

The chain employs TRBV4-3 and TRBJ2-5; 11 nucleotides match TRBD1. With 5 bases clipped from V and 1 base from J, the junction kept 6 bases outside the gene matches. Germline-derived CDR1 and CDR2 are LGHNA and YSLEER. The CDR3 covers 16 residues. In DNA, the CDR3 is TGCGCCAGCAGCTTATCCGGACAGGGGGCCCAAGAGACCCAGTACTTC. Translation: CASSLSGQGAQETQYF.